This T cell receptor beta chain was observed in a study of T cell responses to AZD1222 COVID-19 vaccine. Germline CDR1 reads SGHTA; CDR2 reads FQGNSA. The CDR3 runs 13 residues. Trimming removed 2 bases from V and 8 bases from J, with 12 bases in between. Produced via immunoSEQ multiplex PCR; TCRdb's table is partial and in-frame only. This sample yields around 100,000 clones, of which 84% are seen a single time; 15% to 20% belongs to the top ten. This specimen was peripheral blood, taken on day 0 of AZD1222 vaccination. The chain carries TRBV7-2 and TRBJ1-1; D is undetermined. The source of this sequence is an adult in good health. For the CDR3, the DNA is TGTGCCAGCAGCTTATCAGTGGCAGCCGAAGCTTTCTTT. Translated: CASSLSVAAEAFF.